The entry that follows covers one T cell receptor beta chain sequence. The entry originates in a study of blood T cell repertoires in COVID-19. About the study: The samples span acute and convalescent COVID-19 from the United States, Italy and Spain. T cells, B-cell-depleted T cells, or PBMCs provided the cDNA or gDNA that served as material.

Original data processing: Reference gene primer amplification gave nucleated cell count estimates. Sequencing was performed with immunoSEQ multiplex PCR; in TCRdb, only in-frame clones are kept and a portion is missing. Clonal size and the V and J genes are those of that table, whereas D and trimming came from the DNA. The sample lists some 250,000 clones; around nine tenths were seen once. This clonotype originated in a woman aged 70-85 years with active or convalescent COVID-19. The sequenced sample consisted of peripheral blood.

CDR3 amino acids: CASRGRASNTEAFF. CDR3 sequence (DNA): TGTGCCAGTAGAGGGAGGGCTTCGAACACTGAAGCTTTCTTT. The genes are TRBV19 and TRBJ1-1, with D uncertain. CDR3 length equals 14 residues. The V end was cut by 6 bases, the J end by 1 base, with 12 bases between. Germline V gives CDR1 LNHDA, CDR2 SQIVND (reference sequence).